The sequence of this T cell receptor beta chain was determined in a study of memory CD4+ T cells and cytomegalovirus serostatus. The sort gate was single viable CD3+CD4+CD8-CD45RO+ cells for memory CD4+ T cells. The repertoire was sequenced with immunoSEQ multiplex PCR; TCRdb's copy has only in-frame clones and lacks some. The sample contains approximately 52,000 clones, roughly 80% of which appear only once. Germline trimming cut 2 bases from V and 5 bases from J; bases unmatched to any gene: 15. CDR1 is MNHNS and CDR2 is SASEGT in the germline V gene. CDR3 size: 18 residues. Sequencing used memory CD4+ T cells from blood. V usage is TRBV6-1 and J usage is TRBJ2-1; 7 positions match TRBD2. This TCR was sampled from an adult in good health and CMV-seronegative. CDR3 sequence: CASSEPSRAGGSNNEQFF. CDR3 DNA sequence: TGTGCCAGCAGTGAACCCTCGAGGGCCGGGGGGTCGAACAATGAGCAGTTCTTC.